A selection of T cell receptor beta chains follows, all from one sample in a study of T cell responses to AZD1222 COVID-19 vaccine. This table comes from immunoSEQ multiplex PCR, and its TCRdb copy is limited to in-frame clones, with some not included. Seen here are 150,000 or so clones, approximately 88% observed once, and the top ten hold roughly 16%. The specimen was peripheral blood, collected on day 0 of AZD1222 vaccination. These receptors were obtained from an adult in good health. Each CDR3 is given with its conserved first and last residue. D genes are given only for firm matches. Rows give clone size only sometimes, using once, few, many, or a class for an expanded clone.

clone_size,v_call,d_call,j_call,cdr3_aa,cdr3_nt
-,TRBV7-9,-,TRBJ1-5,CASSPQGGDKQPQHF,TGTGCCAGCAGCCCACAGGGAGGGGACAAACAGCCCCAGCATTTT
-,TRBV4-3,TRBD1,TRBJ2-7,CASSQRETGGYEQYF,TGCGCCAGCAGCCAAAGGGAGACAGGGGGCTACGAGCAGTACTTC
-,TRBV9,-,TRBJ1-2,CASSVDGLVTYGYTF,TGTGCCAGCAGCGTAGACGGATTGGTGACCTATGGCTACACCTTC
-,TRBV18,-,TRBJ1-5,CASSSTSGVRSNQPQHF,TGTGCCAGCTCATCGACCTCAGGGGTTCGTAGCAATCAGCCCCAGCATTTT
-,TRBV4-1,-,TRBJ2-4,CASNPGTGEAAKNIQYF,TGCGCCAGCAACCCTGGTACGGGGGAGGCGGCCAAAAACATTCAGTACTTC
few,TRBV5-1,-,TRBJ1-1,CASSLNLNTEAFF,TGCGCCAGCAGCTTGAACTTGAACACTGAAGCTTTCTTT
-,TRBV19,TRBD1,TRBJ1-5,CASSWGTPGQGNQPQHF,TGTGCCAGTAGCTGGGGAACACCGGGACAGGGGAATCAGCCCCAGCATTTT
-,TRBV7-8,-,TRBJ2-7,CASSLAGLNEQYF,TGTGCCAGCAGCTTAGCAGGTTTAAACGAGCAGTACTTC
-,TRBV7-6,-,TRBJ2-5,CASSLNWGYQETQYF,TGTGCCAGCAGCTTAAACTGGGGGTACCAAGAGACCCAGTACTTC
once,TRBV6-5,TRBD1,TRBJ2-7,CASSYEGQGTHEQYF,TGTGCCAGCAGTTACGAAGGACAGGGGACCCACGAGCAGTACTTC
once,TRBV6-5,TRBD1,TRBJ2-5,CASSYSRSGQVYF,TGTGCCAGCAGTTACTCGAGGTCGGGACAGGTATACTTC
-,TRBV27,TRBD2,TRBJ2-1,CASSLYLLAGRGSYNEQFF,TGTGCCAGCAGTTTATACCTTCTAGCGGGGCGGGGCTCCTACAATGAGCAGTTCTTC
once,TRBV4-3,-,TRBJ2-1,CASSREGRGQYNEQFF,TGCGCCAGCAGCCGAGAAGGCAGGGGTCAGTACAATGAGCAGTTCTTC
-,TRBV5-1,-,TRBJ1-4,CASSLQVATNEKLFF,TGCGCCAGCAGCTTACAGGTGGCAACTAATGAAAAACTGTTTTTT
few,TRBV7-9,-,TRBJ1-1,CASSLGLDEAFF,TGTGCCAGCAGCTTAGGACTGGATGAAGCTTTCTTT
few,TRBV7-3,-,TRBJ1-1,CASTQGRDTEAFF,TGTGCCAGCACACAGGGACGGGACACTGAAGCTTTCTTT
once,TRBV18,TRBD1,TRBJ1-2,CASSPPSWDRGHGYTF,TGTGCCAGCTCACCACCCTCGTGGGACAGGGGTCATGGCTACACCTTC
-,TRBV6-9,-,TRBJ1-1,CASSYDGRNTEAFF,TGTGCCAGCAGTTATGACGGCAGGAACACTGAAGCTTTCTTT
-,TRBV29-1,-,TRBJ2-3,CSVGKQLPTDTQYF,TGCAGCGTTGGGAAACAACTACCCACAGATACGCAGTATTTT
-,TRBV24-1,-,TRBJ2-5,CATSDLETQYF,TGTGCCACCAGTGATTTGGAGACCCAGTACTTC
once,TRBV2,TRBD1,TRBJ1-2,CASTTGTVNYGYTF,TGTGCCAGCACAACAGGGACAGTGAACTATGGCTACACCTTC
once,TRBV7-3,TRBD2,TRBJ2-5,CASSFDGGAEKTQYF,TGTGCCAGCAGCTTCGACGGGGGGGCGGAAAAGACCCAGTACTTC
-,TRBV2,TRBD1,TRBJ1-4,CASSYTGTDNEKLFF,TGTGCCAGCAGTTATACCGGGACAGACAATGAAAAACTGTTTTTT
few,TRBV28,TRBD2,TRBJ2-1,CASSSRLAGGLVNEQFF,TGTGCCAGCAGTTCAAGACTAGCGGGGGGGCTAGTCAATGAGCAGTTCTTC
-,TRBV7-9,-,TRBJ1-2,CASSLVREGYTF,TGTGCCAGCAGCTTAGTCCGGGAGGGCTACACCTTC
-,TRBV5-6,-,TRBJ2-2,CASSLYATGNTGELFF,TGTGCCAGCAGCTTGTATGCGACAGGGAACACCGGGGAGCTGTTTTTT
-,TRBV6-5,-,TRBJ2-1,CASSSQGQTYNEQFF,TGTGCCAGCAGTTCCCAAGGACAGACCTACAATGAGCAGTTCTTC
-,TRBV5-6,-,TRBJ2-2,CASSRRGIEGELFF,TGTGCCAGCAGCCGCAGGGGCATCGAGGGGGAGCTGTTTTTT
-,TRBV18,-,TRBJ2-5,CASSPTRQERTQYF,TGTGCCAGCTCACCGACTCGTCAAGAGAGAACCCAGTACTTC
-,TRBV7-3,-,TRBJ2-2,CASAWGDTGELFF,TGTGCCAGTGCATGGGGGGACACCGGGGAGCTGTTTTTT
-,TRBV6-5,-,TRBJ1-3,CASSSITGVSGNTIYF,TGTGCCAGCAGTTCAATAACGGGAGTTTCAGGAAACACCATATATTTT